This T cell receptor (beta chain) stems from a study of beta chain features in type 1 diabetes. Study-level information: Examined across all samples were approximately 99 million sorted cells.

The CDR3 sequence is 15 residues long. Germline V gene lookup returns CDR1 SEHNR and CDR2 FQNEAQ (reference sequence). V was clipped by 1 base and J by 4 bases, with 13 bases between them. Isolated RNA was reverse transcribed in full, so expressed TCRB transcripts were sequenced. TCRdb's copy holds only in-frame clones and misses some; the assay was immunoSEQ multiplex PCR. The sample has about 360,000 clones; around 12% are singletons. All of the sorted populations showed purity greater than 98%. This clone came up a few times. Its antigen remains unidentified. Study-wide results and limits: TCRB repertoires of naive, central memory and Treg cells appeared more similar among patients than among healthy donors. cDNA-based sequencing might over-represent cells highly expressing TCR.

Sequencing was done on a sample of naive CD4+ T cells from blood. J is TRBJ1-1 and V is TRBV7-9, with D maybe TRBD1 (6 bases). This clonotype originated in a young man in good health. CDR3 DNA: TGTGCCAGCAGCTTAGATCTGGGGGCCAGCACTGAAGCTTTCTTT. Protein: CASSLDLGASTEAFF.